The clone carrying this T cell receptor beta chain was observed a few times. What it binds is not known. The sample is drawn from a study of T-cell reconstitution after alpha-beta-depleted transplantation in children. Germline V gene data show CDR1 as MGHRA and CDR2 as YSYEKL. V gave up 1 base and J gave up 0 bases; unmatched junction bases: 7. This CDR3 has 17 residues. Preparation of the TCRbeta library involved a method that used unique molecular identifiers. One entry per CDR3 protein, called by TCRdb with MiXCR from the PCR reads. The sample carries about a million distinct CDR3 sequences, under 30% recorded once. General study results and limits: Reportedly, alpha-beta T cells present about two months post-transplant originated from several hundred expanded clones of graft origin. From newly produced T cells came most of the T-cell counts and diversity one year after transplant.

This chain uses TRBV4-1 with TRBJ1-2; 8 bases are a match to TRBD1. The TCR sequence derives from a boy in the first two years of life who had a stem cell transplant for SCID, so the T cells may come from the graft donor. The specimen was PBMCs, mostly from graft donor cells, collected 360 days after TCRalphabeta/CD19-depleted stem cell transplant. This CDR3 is CASSQVHRTGTNYGYTF. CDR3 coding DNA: TGCGCCAGCAGCCAAGTCCATCGGACAGGGACTAACTATGGCTACACCTTC.